This T cell receptor beta chain came from a study of blood T cell repertoires in COVID-19. About the study: Both acute and convalescent COVID-19 samples were obtained from the United States, Italy and Spain.

How the authors handled the data: Quantification of nucleated cells was approximated via reference gene primer amplification. Generated by immunoSEQ multiplex PCR, the TCRdb table keeps only in-frame clones and is missing some. The V and J calls and the clone size are those of that table, but D and trimming were determined from the DNA. In the table there are about 160,000 clones, about four fifths of which are singletons. Enrollment of patients from Seattle took place during active infection, with longitudinal follow-up. Germline V gives CDR1 LGHDT, CDR2 YNNKEL (reference sequence). The CDR3 runs to 19 residues. J lost 4 bases, V lost 0 bases, and 12 bases had no gene match.

The sequenced material came from peripheral blood. This receptor was obtained from a woman aged 60-75 years with COVID-19, enrolled during active disease. The genes are TRBV3-1 (or the pseudogene TRBV3-2) and TRBJ2-5; 12 nucleotides line up with TRBD2. The CDR3 here is CASSQDGLAGGPRRETQYF. In DNA, the CDR3 is TGTGCCAGCAGCCAAGACGGGCTAGCGGGAGGGCCGAGGAGAGAGACCCAGTACTTC.